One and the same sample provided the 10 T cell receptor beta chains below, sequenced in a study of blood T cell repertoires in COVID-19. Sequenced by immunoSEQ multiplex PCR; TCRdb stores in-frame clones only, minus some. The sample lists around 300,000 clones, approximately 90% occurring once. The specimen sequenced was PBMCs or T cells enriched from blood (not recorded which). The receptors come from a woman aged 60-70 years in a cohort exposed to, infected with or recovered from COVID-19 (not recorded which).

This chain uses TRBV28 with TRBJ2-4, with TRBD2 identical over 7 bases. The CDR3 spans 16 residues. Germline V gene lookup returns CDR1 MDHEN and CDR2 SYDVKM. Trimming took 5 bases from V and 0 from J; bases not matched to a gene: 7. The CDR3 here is CASSLRDYRAKNIQYF. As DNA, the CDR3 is TGTGCCAGCAGTCTCCGGGACTACAGAGCCAAAAACATTCAGTACTTC. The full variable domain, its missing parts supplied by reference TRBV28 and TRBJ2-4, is DVKVTQSSRYLVKRTGEKVFLECVQDMDHENMFWYRQDPGLGLRLIYFSYDVKMKEKGDIPEGYSVSREKKERFSLILESASTNQTSMYLCASSLRDYRAKNIQYFGAGTRLSVL.

CDR3 loop: CASSKPGTSGREQFF. As DNA, the CDR3 is TGTGCCAGCAGTAAACCCGGGACTAGCGGGAGGGAGCAGTTCTTC. V and J are TRBV28 and TRBJ2-1; TRBD2 matches 15 bases. V trimming: 5 bases; J trimming: 10 bases; junction bases outside the gene matches: 6. The CDR3 is 15 amino acids. CDR1 MDHEN and CDR2 SYDVKM come from the germline V gene.

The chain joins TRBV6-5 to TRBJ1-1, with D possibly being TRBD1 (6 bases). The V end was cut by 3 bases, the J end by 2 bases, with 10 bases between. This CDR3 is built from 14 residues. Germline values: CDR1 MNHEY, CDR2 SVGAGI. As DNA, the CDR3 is TGTGCCAGCAGTTATGGCAGGGGCAACACTGAAGCTTTCTTT. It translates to CASSYGRGNTEAFF.

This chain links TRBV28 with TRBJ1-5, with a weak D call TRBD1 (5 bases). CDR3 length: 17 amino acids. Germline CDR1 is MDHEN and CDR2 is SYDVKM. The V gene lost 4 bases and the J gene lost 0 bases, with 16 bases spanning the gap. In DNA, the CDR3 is TGTGCCAGCAGTTCTTATGGCGACAGAGCTAGCAATCAGCCCCAGCATTTT. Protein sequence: CASSSYGDRASNQPQHF.

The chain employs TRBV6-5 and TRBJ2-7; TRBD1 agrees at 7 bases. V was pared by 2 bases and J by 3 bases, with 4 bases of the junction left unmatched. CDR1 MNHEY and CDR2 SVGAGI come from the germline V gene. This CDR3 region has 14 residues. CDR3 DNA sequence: TGTGCCAGCAGTTACCAGTACAGGGGCTACGAGCAGTACTTC. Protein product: CASSYQYRGYEQYF.

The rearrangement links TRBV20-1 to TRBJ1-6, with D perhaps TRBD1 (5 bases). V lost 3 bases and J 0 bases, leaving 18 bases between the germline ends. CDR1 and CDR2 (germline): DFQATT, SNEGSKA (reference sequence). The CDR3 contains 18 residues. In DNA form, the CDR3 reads TGCAGTGCTAGTGGTGGGCTACGGGGGAGCTCCTATAATTCACCCCTCCACTTT. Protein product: CSASGGLRGSSYNSPLHF.

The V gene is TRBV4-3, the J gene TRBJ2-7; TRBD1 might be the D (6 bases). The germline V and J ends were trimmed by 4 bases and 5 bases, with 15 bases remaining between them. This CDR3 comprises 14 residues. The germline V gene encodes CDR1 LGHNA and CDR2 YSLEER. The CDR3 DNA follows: TGCGCCAGCAGCCTGGAGCAGGGGTCCGACGAGCAGTACTTC. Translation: CASSLEQGSDEQYF.

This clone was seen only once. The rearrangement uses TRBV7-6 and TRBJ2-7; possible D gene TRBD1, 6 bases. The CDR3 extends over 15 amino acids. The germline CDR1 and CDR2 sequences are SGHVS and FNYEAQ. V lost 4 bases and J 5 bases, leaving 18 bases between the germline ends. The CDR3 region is CASSSSQGIGDEQYF. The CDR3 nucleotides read TGTGCCAGCAGCTCCAGCCAGGGGATAGGCGACGAGCAGTACTTC.

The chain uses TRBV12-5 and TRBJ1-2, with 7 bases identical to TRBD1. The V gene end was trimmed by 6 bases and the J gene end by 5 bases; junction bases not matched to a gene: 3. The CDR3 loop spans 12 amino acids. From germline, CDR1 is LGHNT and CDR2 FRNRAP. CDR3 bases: TGTGCTAGTGGCCGGGACAGTTATGGCTACACCTTC. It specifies CASGRDSYGYTF.

The CDR3 sequence: CASSLRGGVTNEKLFF. The CDR3, as DNA: TGTGCCAGCAGCTTACGGGGGGGAGTCACTAATGAAAAACTGTTTTTT. The chain employs TRBV11-2 and TRBJ1-4; D might be TRBD1 (5 bases). V lost 2 bases to trimming and J lost 2 bases, with 12 bases between them. The CDR3 contains 16 residues. CDR1 is SGHAT and CDR2 is FQNNGV in the germline V gene.